This T cell receptor (beta chain) was documented in a study of blood T cell repertoires in COVID-19. Participants' reported clinical history set cohort assignment. Repertoires were generated with immunoSEQ multiplex PCR, while TCRdb's copy carries only in-frame clones and drops some. The data show some 330,000 clones, roughly four fifths seen once. Per germline, CDR1 SGHVS and CDR2 FQNEAQ. The CDR3 totals 16 residues. Trimming pared 5 bases from V and 6 bases from J, leaving 22 bases between. The specimen sequenced was PBMCs or T cells enriched from blood (not recorded which). The chain is built from TRBV7-8 and TRBJ1-2, with unresolved D. This receptor was obtained from a woman aged 45-65 years who had recovered from COVID-19. As DNA, the CDR3 is TGTGCCAGCAGCCGCCTCCTCCGTGATCACGGGGATGGCTACACCTTC. Translating it yields CASSRLLRDHGDGYTF.